These 17 T cell receptor beta chains were all obtained from the same sample, sequenced in a study of blood T cells in healthy people across ages. Then a second PCR, running roughly 7 to 11 cycles, was carried out with a sample-barcoded 5' primer and a J-beta primer mix. TCRdb used MiXCR to reprocess the 5' RACE reads, holding one entry per CDR3 protein. Of about 720,000 distinct CDR3 sequences listed, approximately 25% were seen once; the top ten hold approximately 4%. These data also formed part of another study, on T cells of mothers and their children.

The sequenced material came from blood. The receptors were gathered from a boy between 10 and 17 years old in good health.

This chain links TRBV6-2 or TRBV6-3 with TRBJ2-7; no definite D call. The V end lost 2 bases, the J end lost 1 base, and 9 bases lay between the germline ends. CDR3 length equals 14 residues. Germline CDR1 is MNHEY and CDR2 is SVGEGT. The DNA of the CDR3 is TGTGCCAGCAGTTACATCCCACGATCCTACGAGCAGTACTTC. It yields the protein CASSYIPRSYEQYF.

The chain uses TRBV25-1 and TRBJ2-2; 9 nucleotides line up with TRBD1. This CDR3 is 16 amino acids long. The germline CDR1 and CDR2 sequences are MGHDK and SYGVNS. V was pared by 5 bases and J by 6 bases, with 10 bases of the junction left unmatched. The CDR3 region is CASSLSDRGISGELFF. The DNA for the CDR3 is TGTGCCAGCAGTCTCTCCGACAGGGGGATTTCCGGGGAGCTGTTTTTT.

The V gene is TRBV28, the J gene TRBJ2-3, with D tentatively TRBD1 (5 bases). The CDR3 covers 17 residues. The germline gives CDR1 MDHEN, CDR2 SYDVKM. V lost 5 bases and J lost 4, with 22 bases in between. The CDR3 nucleotides read TGTGCCAGCAGTCCCGCCCCCGGGCTCAGGGATTCAGATACGCAGTATTTT. Translating gives CASSPAPGLRDSDTQYF. Looking up the rest from reference TRBV28 and TRBJ2-3 gives the full variable domain: DVKVTQSSRYLVKRTGEKVFLECVQDMDHENMFWYRQDPGLGLRLIYFSYDVKMKEKGDIPEGYSVSREKKERFSLILESASTNQTSMYLCASSPAPGLRDSDTQYFGPGTRLTVL.

V gene TRBV4-3 combines with J gene TRBJ2-5, with TRBD2 matching 9 bases. The CDR3 has 21 amino acids. Looked up from germline, CDR1 is LGHNA and CDR2 is YSLEER. J was trimmed by 1 base and V by 0 bases; bases with no gene match: 18. The CDR3 region has the DNA TGCGCCAGCAGCCAAGATGACGGGGACAGTTTCCTAGCGGGATCCCAAGAGACCCAGTACTTC. Residues: CASSQDDGDSFLAGSQETQYF.

CDR3 sequence: CASSQGQGAGGETQYF. CDR3 sequence (DNA): TGCGCCAGCAGCCAAGGACAGGGGGCAGGGGGAGAGACCCAGTACTTC. The chain employs TRBV4-1 and TRBJ2-5, with 10 bases aligning to TRBD1. Germline V gene lookup returns CDR1 MGHRA and CDR2 YSYEKL. This CDR3 spans 16 amino acids. J was trimmed by 4 bases and V by 1 base; bases with no gene match: 6.

The chain links TRBV9 to TRBJ2-3; TRBD2 might be the D (6 bases). V lost 0 bases and J 0 bases, leaving 11 bases between the germline ends. The CDR3 consists of 16 residues. CDR1 SGDLS and CDR2 YYNGEE come from the germline V gene. The DNA of the CDR3 is TGTGCCAGCAGCGTAGGACTAGTTGGGAGCACAGATACGCAGTATTTT. It codes for CASSVGLVGSTDTQYF.

Only a few counts were recorded for this clonotype. J is TRBJ1-1 and V is TRBV10-2; maybe TRBD1 (5 bases). Per the germline V gene, CDR1 is WSHSY and CDR2 is SAAADI. Deletions cut 3 bases from V and 8 bases from J, with 13 bases between. The CDR3 has 13 amino acids. As DNA, the CDR3 is TGCGCCAGCAGTGACAGGGTAAAGACCGAAGCTTTCTTT. Translated: CASSDRVKTEAFF.

V usage is TRBV6-1 and J usage is TRBJ2-1; the D gene could be TRBD1 or TRBD2 (5 bases each). The CDR3 contains 14 residues. From germline, CDR1 is MNHNS and CDR2 SASEGT. V was trimmed by 7 bases and J by 2 bases, leaving 12 bases between them. In DNA form, the CDR3 reads TGTGCCAGCATTGGGGGAGTACCCTACAATGAGCAGTTCTTC. This encodes CASIGGVPYNEQFF.

This clonotype was detected a few times. The J gene is TRBJ1-5, the V gene TRBV7-6; D call uncertain. The ends were cut back, 5 bases at V and 3 bases at J, with 14 bases in the middle. CDR3 length: 15 residues. Germline CDR1 reads SGHVS; CDR2 reads FNYEAQ. The CDR3 reads CASSPGGRFNQPQHF. The CDR3 DNA sequence: TGTGCCAGCAGCCCCGGTGGGCGGTTCAATCAGCCCCAGCATTTT.

The chain links TRBV27 to TRBJ2-5; 8 bases are shared with TRBD2. J was trimmed by 0 bases and V by 1 base; bases with no gene match: 4. This CDR3 is built from 16 residues. The germline V gene has CDR1 MNHEY and CDR2 SMNVEV (reference sequence). This chain's CDR3 is CASSLFGGGNQETQYF. CDR3 bases: TGTGCCAGCAGTTTATTCGGCGGGGGGAACCAAGAGACCCAGTACTTC.

This clonotype was detected many times. This chain connects TRBV10-3 to TRBJ2-5; D remains unclear. The J call is doubtful: the DNA matches TRBJ2-7 better. The CDR3 loop spans 13 amino acids. The V gene's germline CDR1 is ENHRY and CDR2 SYGVKD. As DNA, the CDR3 is TGTGCCATCAGTGAAAAGGGTATCGACGAGCAGTACTTC. Translated: CAISEKGIDEQYF.

There are a few counts of this clonotype. V gene TRBV28 combines with J gene TRBJ1-2; D is uncertain. V was pared by 5 bases and J by 10 bases, with 14 bases between. The CDR3 runs 12 residues. Germline CDR1 reads MDHEN; CDR2 reads SYDVKM. DNA for the CDR3: TGTGCCAGCAGTGAAATTTATGGGGTCTACACCTTC. Residues: CASSEIYGVYTF.

The genes are TRBV4-3 and TRBJ2-3, with D possibly matching TRBD1 (6 bases). Trimming cost V 8 bases and J 1 base, with 16 bases left between them. CDR3 length equals 15 residues. Germline V gene lookup returns CDR1 LGHNA and CDR2 YSLEER. CDR3 amino acids: CASGTPGQGTDTQYF. DNA for the CDR3: TGCGCCAGCGGAACCCCGGGACAAGGCACAGATACGCAGTATTTT.

The gene calls are TRBV4-3 and TRBJ1-6, with unresolved D. Germline V gene data show CDR1 as LGHNA and CDR2 as YSLEER. V lost 3 bases and J 0 bases, leaving 9 bases between the germline ends. CDR3 length equals 16 residues. The CDR3 nucleotides are TGCGCCAGCAGCCAGGGGAGAAGCTCCTATAATTCACCCCTCCACTTT. The encoded protein is CASSQGRSSYNSPLHF.

There are a few counts of this clonotype. The V and J genes are TRBV5-6 and TRBJ2-2; D may be TRBD1 (7 bases). The germline V gene has CDR1 SGHDT and CDR2 YYEEEE. Deletions cut 4 bases from V and 5 bases from J, with 9 bases between. CDR3 length: 13 amino acids. The CDR3 protein is CASSAGQTGELFF. CDR3 sequence (DNA): TGTGCCAGCAGCGCGGGACAGACCGGGGAGCTGTTTTTT.

Only a few counts were recorded for this clonotype. The V call is TRBV10-2, the J call TRBJ2-1; D is unclear. The CDR3 is made up of 16 amino acids. Germline V CDR1 and CDR2: WSHSY, SAAADI. V was cut by 5 bases and J by 0 bases, with 14 bases left in between. The CDR3 loop reads CASSPETPISYNEQFF. In DNA form, the CDR3 reads TGCGCCAGCAGTCCGGAGACACCCATCTCCTACAATGAGCAGTTCTTC.

V is TRBV5-5 and J is TRBJ1-4, with no clear D. The CDR3 is 17 amino acids. Per germline, CDR1 SGHKS and CDR2 YYEKEE (reference sequence). Trimming took 1 base from V and 8 from J, leaving 21 bases between them. The CDR3 loop reads CASSLNGNLPPGEKLFF. The CDR3 DNA follows: TGTGCCAGCAGCTTGAACGGGAACCTACCCCCTGGAGAAAAACTGTTTTTT.